This TCR beta chain was profiled in a study of blood T cells in healthy people across ages. Overall study: When template switching was applied, about one barcoded beta molecule was captured per two T cells. Study-wide points: The study found TCR beta diversity correlated strongly with naive T cell percentage. Diversity estimates from one million T cells were considered underestimates. Higher diversity, along with more naive CD4+ cells, distinguished long-lived donors from aged donors.

V shed 7 bases and J shed 2 bases, with 18 bases lying between them. CDR1 and CDR2 (germline): DFQATT, SNEGSKA (reference sequence). The CDR3 runs 14 residues. Then a second PCR, running roughly 7 to 11 cycles, was carried out with a sample-barcoded 5' primer and a J-beta primer mix. TCRdb re-called the 5' RACE reads with MiXCR, one entry per CDR3 protein. The top ten clones hold 11% of a sample with approximately 1.5 million distinct CDR3 sequences, around 35% of them seen once. Comment on this clonotype: Its antigen remains unidentified.

The chain joins TRBV20-1 to TRBJ2-7; possible D gene TRBD2, 6 bases. Sample: blood. This clonotype originated in a woman between 25 and 40 years old in good health. CDR3 sequence: CSGRGGIETYEQYF. The CDR3 DNA sequence: TGCAGTGGGAGAGGAGGGATTGAGACCTACGAGCAGTACTTC.